These T cell receptor beta chains were read from a single sample in a study of control samples from healthy donors and cancer patients. Sequenced by immunoSEQ multiplex PCR; TCRdb stores in-frame clones only, minus some. The sample shows more than 50,000 clones, nearly 90% of them seen only once. Sequencing input: blood. The receptors were sampled from a man aged 45-65 years in good health. Each CDR3 is given with its conserved first and last residue. The order of the fields is V gene, J gene, clone size, CDR3 protein. Clone size is not always given. Where it is, it says once, few, many or a class for expanded clones.

V: TRBV7-9
J: TRBJ2-5
size: once
CDR3: CASSFWVSSGGSQETQYF

V: TRBV12-3/TRBV12-4
J: TRBJ2-5
size: .
CDR3: CASSRGLETQYF

V: TRBV30
J: TRBJ1-2
size: .
CDR3: CAWSVGGSGGNYGYTF

V: TRBV27
J: TRBJ2-7
size: .
CDR3: CASWQGYEQYF

V: TRBV6-6
J: TRBJ2-2
size: .
CDR3: CASSPSAGGPDTGELFF

V: TRBV7-9
J: TRBJ1-6
size: few
CDR3: CASSLWVIEGGEPLHF

V: TRBV21-1
J: TRBJ1-4
size: .
CDR3: CASSRSIATMHNEKLFF

V: TRBV19
J: TRBJ2-3
size: once
CDR3: CASSMRTGLLVADTQYF

V: TRBV11-3
J: TRBJ2-3
size: few
CDR3: CASSLTGSDTQYF

V: TRBV19
J: TRBJ2-3
size: .
CDR3: CASSGQVTDTQYF

V: TRBV30
J: TRBJ2-1
size: .
CDR3: CAWRGLAVGNEQFF

V: TRBV6-2/TRBV6-3
J: TRBJ1-1
size: .
CDR3: CASSTTGVTEAFF

V: TRBV11-2
J: TRBJ2-3
size: .
CDR3: CASSFPSFIKAQYF

V: TRBV6-5
J: TRBJ1-4
size: .
CDR3: CASSQDRGRRKLFF

V: TRBV6-5
J: TRBJ2-6
size: .
CDR3: CASKSGAGANVLTF

V: TRBV19
J: TRBJ1-3
size: .
CDR3: CASRKAGDSGNTIYF

V: TRBV9
J: TRBJ2-1
size: .
CDR3: CASSPPEGHYNEQFF

V: TRBV7-2
J: TRBJ1-6
size: .
CDR3: CASSLALFPESNSPLHF

V: TRBV28
J: TRBJ2-5
size: .
CDR3: CASIKYGLAGQETQYF

V: TRBV28
J: TRBJ1-1
size: .
CDR3: CASRSGQNTEAFF

V: TRBV30
J: TRBJ1-5
size: .
CDR3: CAWSPDSNQPQHF

V: TRBV7-8
J: TRBJ1-5
size: .
CDR3: CASSKQGAGVGNQPQHF

V: TRBV29-1
J: TRBJ1-1
size: .
CDR3: CSIGQGQGTEAFF

V: TRBV10-1
J: TRBJ2-1
size: .
CDR3: CASSEGGLAGKEQFF

V: TRBV19
J: TRBJ2-3
size: .
CDR3: CASSISLAGVTDTQYF

V: TRBV24-1
J: TRBJ2-1
size: .
CDR3: CATSDPGLAEGYNEQFF

V: TRBV6-5
J: TRBJ2-7
size: few
CDR3: CASNGLLGEQYF

V: TRBV7-2
J: TRBJ2-3
size: .
CDR3: CASSLGAESSTDTQYF

V: TRBV18
J: TRBJ2-1
size: .
CDR3: CASSPPTDSEQFF